Presented here are 23 T cell receptor beta chains from one specimen sequenced in a study of sequential checkpoint blockade in melanoma. The repertoire was sequenced with immunoSEQ multiplex PCR; TCRdb's copy has only in-frame clones and lacks some. Among some 9,600 clones listed, about 80% were seen once. Treatment specified: randomized to nivolumab then ipilimumab (arm A) or the reverse (arm B). The sequenced sample was CD8+ T cells sorted from blood (inferred from file names), obtained from a patient given nivolumab and ipilimumab in sequence. Every receptor here comes from a human donor with melanoma.

This chain links TRBV4-3 with TRBJ2-7, with TRBD2 as a possible D gene (5 bases). CDR3 length: 13 residues. V was trimmed by 1 base and J by 3 bases, leaving 7 bases between them. In germline, CDR1 is LGHNA, CDR2 YSLEER. The CDR3 DNA follows: TGCGCCAGCAGCCAAGCCCGGGGCTACGAGCAGTACTTC. Its protein product is CASSQARGYEQYF.

Here the CDR3 DNA reads TGTGCCAGCAGTTTATCGGGGGCTCTCTCTGGAAACACCATATATTTT. Protein sequence: CASSLSGALSGNTIYF. V usage is TRBV27 and J usage is TRBJ1-3; maybe TRBD1 (6 bases). The CDR3 runs 16 residues. The germline V gene has CDR1 MNHEY and CDR2 SMNVEV (reference sequence). Trimming took 0 bases from V and 0 from J, leaving 9 bases between them.

The J gene is TRBJ2-1, the V gene TRBV7-2; TRBD2 matches at 8 bases. Germline CDR1 is SGHTA and CDR2 is FQGNSA. The V segment lost 2 bases and the J segment 4 bases; nucleotides outside the gene matches: 13. The CDR3 is 18 residues long. The CDR3, as DNA: TGTGCCAGCAGCTTACGTGGTGAGGCGAGCGGGGGATACAATGAGCAGTTCTTC. Amino acid sequence: CASSLRGEASGGYNEQFF. Variable domain in full (rest from reference TRBV7-2 and TRBJ2-1): GAGVSQSPSNKVTEKGKDVELRCDPISGHTALYWYRQSLGQGLEFLIYFQGNSAPDKSGLPSDRFSAERTGGSVSTLTIQRTQQEDSAVYLCASSLRGEASGGYNEQFFGPGTRLTVL.

The genes are TRBV2 and TRBJ1-2; TRBD1 is a possible D gene (5 bases). Germline CDR1 and CDR2: SNHLY and FYNNEI. The V gene lost 7 bases and the J gene lost 0 bases, with 9 bases spanning the gap. The CDR3 loop spans 13 amino acids. The CDR3: CASTGSANYGYTF. The DNA of the CDR3 is TGTGCCAGCACAGGGTCGGCTAACTATGGCTACACCTTC.

The chain has TRBV19 and TRBJ1-2; D is unresolved. The CDR3 consists of 11 residues. With 6 bases removed from V and 8 bases from J, the gap between germline ends came to 10 bases. CDR1 and CDR2 (germline): LNHDA, SQIVND (reference sequence). The CDR3 DNA follows: TGTGCCAGTAGAGACGGGATGGGCTACACCTTC. Translating it yields CASRDGMGYTF.

The chain is built from TRBV28 and TRBJ2-7; TRBD2 agrees at 7 bases. V lost 10 bases, J lost 1 base, and 13 bases stayed unmatched. CDR3 length equals 15 residues. Germline CDR1 reads MDHEN; CDR2 reads SYDVKM. CDR3 sequence reads: CATCLGGVGSYEQYF. The CDR3 region has the DNA TGTGCCACCTGCCTGGGGGGGGTTGGATCCTACGAGCAGTACTTC.

J is TRBJ2-7 and V is TRBV4-2; 9 bases are shared with TRBD1. Losses at the gene ends were 0 bases for V and 5 bases for J; bases not matched to a gene: 5. The CDR3 extends over 15 amino acids. CDR1 and CDR2 from the germline V gene are LGHNA and YNFKEQ. CDR3 DNA: TGTGCCAGCAGCCAAGAACACAGGGGGCTCGACGAGCAGTACTTC. This sequence encodes CASSQEHRGLDEQYF.

The chain employs TRBV11-2 and TRBJ1-1, with unresolved D. Germline CDR1 reads SGHAT; CDR2 reads FQNNGV. This CDR3 has 16 amino acids. Trimming stripped 0 bases from V and 2 bases from J, with 13 bases between. CDR3 DNA: TGTGCCAGCAGCTTAGATTGGTACGGAGAAAACACTGAAGCTTTCTTT. This sequence encodes CASSLDWYGENTEAFF.

The rearrangement joins TRBV7-9 to TRBJ2-7; D perhaps matches TRBD2 (5 bases). The CDR3 contains 15 residues. Germline CDR1 reads SEHNR; CDR2 reads FQNEAQ (reference sequence). V lost 1 base, J lost 2 bases, and 12 bases lay in between. CDR3 loop: CASSLEWTPPYEQYF. The CDR3 DNA sequence: TGTGCCAGCAGCTTAGAATGGACTCCTCCCTACGAGCAGTACTTC.

Judged by abundance, this clone is medium-sized. The V call is TRBV16, the J call TRBJ2-7; D gene unclear. The V and J ends lost 0 bases and 3 bases respectively, with 3 bases between them. The germline gives CDR1 KGHSY, CDR2 FQNENV. The CDR3 contains 12 residues. CDR3 residues: CASSQSLYEQYF. In DNA, the CDR3 is TGTGCCAGCAGCCAATCCCTCTACGAGCAGTACTTC.

V usage is TRBV5-5 and J usage is TRBJ1-2; D is unclear. There are 14 residues in the CDR3. The germline gives CDR1 SGHKS, CDR2 YYEKEE (reference sequence). V was trimmed by 3 bases and J by 0 bases, leaving 9 bases between them. In DNA, the CDR3 is TGTGCCAGCAGCTGGACTGACTCTAACTATGGCTACACCTTC. Its protein is CASSWTDSNYGYTF.

V gene TRBV11-2 combines with J gene TRBJ1-2, with 7 bases identical to TRBD1. The CDR3 has 16 amino acids. Germline V CDR1 and CDR2: SGHAT, FQNNGV. Trimming cost V 7 bases and J 4 bases; bases outside gene matches: 15. The CDR3 region has the DNA TGTGCCAGCACCCTAAGCTTGGGGACAGAAGCCTATGGCTACACCTTC. Its translation is CASTLSLGTEAYGYTF.

This clone was observed a single time. The chain couples TRBV5-1 to TRBJ2-2; D gene uncertain. The length of the CDR3 is 12 residues. CDR1 is SGHRS, CDR2 YFSETQ, per germline. Trimming shortened V by 0 bases and J by 6 bases, and 3 bases separated the two germline ends. The CDR3 reads CASSLGAGELFF. CDR3 nucleotide sequence: TGCGCCAGCAGCTTGGGAGCCGGGGAGCTGTTTTTT.

V is TRBV7-6 and J is TRBJ1-5; unclear D gene. Trimming removed 2 bases from V and 1 base from J, with 3 bases in between. The CDR3 consists of 13 residues. Germline-derived CDR1 and CDR2 are SGHVS and FNYEAQ. CDR3 sequence (DNA): TGTGCCAGCAGCTTATCAAGCAATCAGCCCCAGCATTTT. Translation: CASSLSSNQPQHF.

The chain has TRBV10-2 and TRBJ2-7, with TRBD2 matching 8 bases. The junction had 19 bases not matched to a gene; V was cut back by 7 bases and J by 2 bases. Germline V lookup: CDR1 WSHSY, CDR2 SAAADI. CDR3 length: 18 amino acids. CDR3: CASIPPITAGGQAYEQYF. The CDR3 nucleotides read TGCGCCAGCATCCCTCCCATTACGGCGGGGGGCCAGGCCTACGAGCAGTACTTC.

J is TRBJ2-7 and V is TRBV11-2; D is unclear. The CDR3 extends over 15 amino acids. Trimming stripped 3 bases from V and 4 bases from J, with 16 bases between. CDR1 and CDR2 (germline): SGHAT, FQNNGV. The CDR3 sequence: CASSFSTLPGYEQYF. The CDR3 coding sequence is TGTGCCAGCAGCTTCTCTACCCTCCCTGGTTACGAGCAGTACTTC.

The chain couples TRBV29-1 to TRBJ1-6, with D tentatively TRBD1 (5 bases). The CDR3 runs 14 residues. Looked up from germline, CDR1 is SQVTM and CDR2 is ANQGSEA. Trimming removed 7 bases at V and 10 bases at J, with 20 bases between. This CDR3 reads CSGRVGGAGSPLHF. The CDR3 DNA follows: TGCAGCGGTCGAGTGGGGGGAGCGGGATCACCCCTCCACTTT.

The V and J genes are TRBV9 and TRBJ2-5, with 8 bases matching TRBD1. The J call is uncertain, as TRBJ2-7 better fits the DNA end. Germline assignment: CDR1 SGDLS and CDR2 YYNGEE. The CDR3 runs 14 residues. Written as DNA, the CDR3 is TGTGCCAGCAGCGTAAGTACAGGGGGCTACGAGCAGTACTTC. This encodes CASSVSTGGYEQYF.

This clone was recorded only once. The chain has TRBV6-5 and TRBJ1-1, with D unresolved. The CDR3 is 14 amino acids. Germline values: CDR1 MNHEY, CDR2 SVGAGI. V was cut by 0 bases and J by 6 bases, with 11 bases left in between. The CDR3 bases are TGTGCCAGCAGTTACTCGGGTCTAGCCGCTGAAGCTTTCTTT. Translating gives CASSYSGLAAEAFF.

This sequence joins TRBV29-1 and TRBJ1-1; D is unclear. Germline V gene data show CDR1 as SQVTM and CDR2 as ANQGSEA. Trimming cost V 1 base and J 8 bases, with 11 bases left between them. The CDR3 is made up of 12 amino acids. The chain's CDR3 is CSVEVTYLEAFF. In nucleotides, the CDR3 is TGCAGCGTTGAAGTTACTTATCTAGAAGCTTTCTTT.

The genes are TRBV28 and TRBJ2-1; D possibly corresponds to TRBD1 (5 bases). The CDR3 runs 13 residues. Trimming removed 7 bases from V and 6 bases from J, with 13 bases in between. The germline V gene has CDR1 MDHEN and CDR2 SYDVKM. This chain's CDR3 is CASNGRVFNEQFF. The CDR3 DNA reads TGTGCCAGCAATGGCAGGGTGTTCAATGAGCAGTTCTTC.

This clone was recorded only once. The chain combines TRBV19 with TRBJ2-7, with D tentatively TRBD2 (7 bases). V lost 1 base to trimming and J lost 4 bases, with 14 bases between them. This CDR3 has 15 amino acids. Germline values: CDR1 LNHDA, CDR2 SQIVND (reference sequence). CDR3 DNA: TGTGCCAGTAGTATAGGCGGGGGCATGTGGTACGAGCAGTACTTC. Amino acids: CASSIGGGMWYEQYF.

This clone occurred once. V gene TRBV4-1 combines with J gene TRBJ1-2; 7 nucleotides line up with TRBD1. Germline CDR1 and CDR2: MGHRA and YSYEKL. The ends lost 0 bases at V and 4 bases at J; junction bases unmatched: 8. The CDR3 extends over 16 amino acids. The CDR3 sequence is CASSQDPGGFSYGYTF. CDR3 DNA: TGCGCCAGCAGCCAAGATCCAGGGGGATTTTCCTATGGCTACACCTTC.